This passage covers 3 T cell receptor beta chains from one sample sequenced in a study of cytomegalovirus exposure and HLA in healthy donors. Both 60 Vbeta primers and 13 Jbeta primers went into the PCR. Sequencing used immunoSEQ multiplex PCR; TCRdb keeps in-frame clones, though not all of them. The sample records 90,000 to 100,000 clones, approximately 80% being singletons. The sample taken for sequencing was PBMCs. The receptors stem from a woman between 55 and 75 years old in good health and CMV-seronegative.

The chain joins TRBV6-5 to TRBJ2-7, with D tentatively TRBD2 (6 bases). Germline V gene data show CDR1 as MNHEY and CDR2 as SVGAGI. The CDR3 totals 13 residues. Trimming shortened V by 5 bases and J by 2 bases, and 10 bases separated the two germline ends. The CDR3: CASSKEGTYEQYF. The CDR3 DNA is TGTGCCAGCAGTAAGGAGGGGACCTACGAGCAGTACTTC.

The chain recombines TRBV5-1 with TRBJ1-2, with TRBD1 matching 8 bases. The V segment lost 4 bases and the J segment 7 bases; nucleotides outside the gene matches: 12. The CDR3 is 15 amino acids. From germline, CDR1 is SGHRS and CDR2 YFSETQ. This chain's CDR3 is CASSPGQGDWSGYTF. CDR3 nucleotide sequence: TGCGCCAGCAGCCCAGGACAGGGAGATTGGAGTGGCTACACCTTC.

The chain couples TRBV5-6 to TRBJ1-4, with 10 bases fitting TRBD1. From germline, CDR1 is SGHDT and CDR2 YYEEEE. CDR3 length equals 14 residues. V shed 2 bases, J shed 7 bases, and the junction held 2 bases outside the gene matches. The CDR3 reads CASSFGQGGEKLFF. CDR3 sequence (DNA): TGTGCCAGCAGCTTCGGACAGGGGGGTGAAAAACTGTTTTTT.